The entry below describes one T cell receptor beta chain. Its antigen is still unknown. From the reads, TCRdb called clonotypes with MiXCR, one entry per CDR3 protein. The sample contains some 800,000 distinct CDR3 sequences, roughly 29% of which appear only once. This sample was taken from a study of T cell repertoires in cytomegalovirus infection. About the study: As its CMV epitopes, the study selected recently identified HLA-C-restricted and well-studied HLA-B-restricted targets. Matching HLA type, along with CMV infection, was indicated by public TCR beta signatures.

V was clipped by 1 base and J by 2 bases, with 12 bases between them. Germline V gene sequence: CDR1 SGHVS, CDR2 FQNEAQ. The CDR3 loop spans 16 amino acids. Whole-study results and caveats: CMV carriers having the relevant HLA were flagged by cumulative public TCR beta family frequency. HLA-C-restricted CMV clonotypes gave the most frequent clonotype in two of eight donors.

The rearrangement uses TRBV7-8 and TRBJ1-5; D not resolved. This specimen consisted of cultured CD8+ T cells from PBMCs, obtained from culture after CMV antigen stimulation. The clonotype was recovered from a human donor in good health (CMV status not recorded). Some clones in this sample may be carry-over from other donors' samples. For the CDR3, the DNA is TGTGCCAGCAGCTTAGACTTGGGGTATGGCAATCAGCCCCAGCATTTT. This sequence encodes CASSLDLGYGNQPQHF.